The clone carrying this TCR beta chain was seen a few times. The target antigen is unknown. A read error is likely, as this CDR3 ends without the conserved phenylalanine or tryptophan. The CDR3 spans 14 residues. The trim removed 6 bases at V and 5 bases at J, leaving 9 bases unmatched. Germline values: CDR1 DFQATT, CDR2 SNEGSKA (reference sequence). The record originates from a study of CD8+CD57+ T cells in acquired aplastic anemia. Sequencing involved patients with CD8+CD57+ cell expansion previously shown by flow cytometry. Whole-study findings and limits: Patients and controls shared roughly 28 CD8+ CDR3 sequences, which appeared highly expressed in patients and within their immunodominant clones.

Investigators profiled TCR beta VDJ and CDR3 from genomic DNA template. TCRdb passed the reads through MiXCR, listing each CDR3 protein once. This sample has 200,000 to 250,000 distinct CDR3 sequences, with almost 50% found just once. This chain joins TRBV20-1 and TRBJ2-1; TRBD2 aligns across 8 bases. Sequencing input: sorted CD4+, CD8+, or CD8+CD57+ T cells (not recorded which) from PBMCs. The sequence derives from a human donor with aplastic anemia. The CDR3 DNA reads TGCAGTGCGAAATCGGGGGGGCTAAACAATGAGCAGTTCTCC. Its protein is CSAKSGGLNNEQFS.